These 11 T cell receptor beta chains originate from one sample sequenced in a study of response to subunit inactivated influenza vaccine. TCRdb reprocessed the RT-PCR reads via MiXCR and lists one record per CDR3 protein. The sample consists of 500,000 to 550,000 distinct CDR3 sequences, about 7.6% of them appearing once. This specimen was PBMCs from blood, taken 23 months after vaccination. These TCRs come from a man between 50 and 75 years old who received an inactivated influenza vaccine.

As regards this clonotype: Compared with germline, one end of the junction differs, possibly owing to a read error. The V and J genes are TRBV20-1 and TRBJ2-3; 13 bases match TRBD2. The CDR3 extends over 17 amino acids. Germline CDR1 reads DFQATT; CDR2 reads SNEGSKA (reference sequence). As DNA, the CDR3 is TGCTGTGCTAGCTCCGGGACTAGCGGGACGCCGGGAGATACGCAGTATTTT. It codes for CCASSGTSGTPGDTQYF.

This clonotype came up many times. The genes are TRBV20-1 and TRBJ1-6, with D unresolved. Trimming shortened V by 3 bases and J by 8 bases, and 8 bases separated the two germline ends. The CDR3 covers 12 residues. Germline V gene data show CDR1 as DFQATT and CDR2 as SNEGSKA (reference sequence). The CDR3 sequence is CSASARDSPLHF. The CDR3 region has the DNA TGCAGTGCTAGTGCGAGGGATTCACCCCTCCACTTT.

The J gene is TRBJ1-2, the V gene TRBV19; D remains ambiguous. The CDR3 covers 17 residues. V gave up 4 bases and J gave up 8 bases, with 26 bases separating them. Germline assignment: CDR1 LNHDA and CDR2 SQIVND (reference sequence). In DNA, the CDR3 is TGTGCCAGTAGTAATGGCGGAACGGACCTCCTATTGAGGGGCTACACCTTC. It specifies CASSNGGTDLLLRGYTF.

The genes are TRBV5-1 and TRBJ1-1; 8 bases fit TRBD1. The CDR3 loop spans 20 amino acids. Trimming took 3 bases from V and 1 from J; bases not matched to a gene: 20. Germline CDR1 and CDR2: SGHRS and YFSETQ. The CDR3 DNA is TGCGCCAGCAGCTACACATATTCTACACTGGGACAGGCCCGGAACACTGAAGCTTTCTTT. Protein: CASSYTYSTLGQARNTEAFF.

This clonotype has just a few counts. The CDR3, as DNA: TGTGCCAGCAGCACCGGGACTAACCAAGAGACCCAGTACTTC. Its protein product is CASSTGTNQETQYF. This sequence joins TRBV5-5 and TRBJ2-5, with 7 bases lining up with TRBD2. Trimming removed 4 bases from V and 0 bases from J; junction bases left unmatched: 3. Germline V gene lookup returns CDR1 SGHKS and CDR2 YYEKEE (reference sequence). There are 14 residues in the CDR3.

In this sample, this clonotype turned up many times. This sequence joins TRBV10-1 and TRBJ1-1; 7 nucleotides agree with TRBD1. V trimming: 6 bases; J trimming: 10 bases; junction bases outside the gene matches: 5. The CDR3 consists of 11 residues. CDR1 and CDR2 (germline): WNHNN, SYGVQD (reference sequence). CDR3 region: CASRETGLAFF. The CDR3 nucleotides are TGCGCCAGCAGAGAGACAGGGTTAGCTTTCTTT.

The CDR3 here is CASSGRDRGLTEAFF. CDR3 DNA: TGTGCCAGCAGCGGAAGGGACAGGGGGCTCACTGAAGCTTTCTTT. The chain employs TRBV7-8 and TRBJ1-1; 12 nucleotides match TRBD1. The CDR3 has 15 residues. V dropped 5 bases and J dropped 4; count of bases not matched to a gene: 5. From germline, CDR1 is SGHVS and CDR2 FQNEAQ.

There are a few counts of this clonotype. J is TRBJ2-2 and V is TRBV4-3, with D hard to call. The germline V gene has CDR1 LGHNA and CDR2 YSLEER. The CDR3 sequence is 16 residues long. Trimming pared 0 bases from V and 4 bases from J, leaving 12 bases between. CDR3 protein: CASSQDRLGLTGELFF. CDR3 nucleotide sequence: TGCGCCAGCAGCCAAGATAGGCTAGGGCTCACCGGGGAGCTGTTTTTT.

This clonotype was recorded at least ten times. V gene TRBV12-3 or TRBV12-4 combines with J gene TRBJ1-2; D is unclear. The V end lost 2 bases, the J end lost 9 bases, and 7 bases lay between the germline ends. This CDR3 spans 11 amino acids. The CDR3 loop reads CASSLQWSYTF. For the CDR3, the DNA is TGTGCCAGCAGTTTACAATGGAGCTACACCTTC.

There are a few counts of this clonotype. The chain recombines TRBV12-3 or TRBV12-4 with TRBJ1-2; the D is unclear. Trimming stripped 5 bases from V and 0 bases from J, with 7 bases between. CDR3 length: 13 amino acids. CDR3 residues: CASSDPPNYGYTF. The CDR3 coding sequence is TGTGCCAGCAGTGACCCCCCTAACTATGGCTACACCTTC.

The chain combines TRBV25-1 with TRBJ2-3, with D maybe TRBD2 (5 bases). The CDR3 has 16 amino acids. Germline V gene data show CDR1 as MGHDK and CDR2 as SYGVNS. V gave up 1 base and J gave up 0 bases, with 11 bases separating them. CDR3 bases: TGTGCCAGCAGTGAATCCCTCCGGGGTAGCACAGATACGCAGTATTTT. Its translation: CASSESLRGSTDTQYF.